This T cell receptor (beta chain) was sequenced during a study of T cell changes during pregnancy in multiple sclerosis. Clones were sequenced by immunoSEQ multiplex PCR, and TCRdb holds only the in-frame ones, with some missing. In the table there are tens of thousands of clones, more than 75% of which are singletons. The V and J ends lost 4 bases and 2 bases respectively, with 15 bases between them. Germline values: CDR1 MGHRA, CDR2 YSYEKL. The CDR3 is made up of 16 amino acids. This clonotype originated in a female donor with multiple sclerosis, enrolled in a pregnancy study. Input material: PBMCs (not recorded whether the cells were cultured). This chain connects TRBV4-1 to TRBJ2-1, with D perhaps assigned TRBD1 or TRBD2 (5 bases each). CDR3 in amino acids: CASSPDGTSTYNEQFF. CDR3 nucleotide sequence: TGCGCCAGCAGCCCGGACGGGACGAGTACCTACAATGAGCAGTTCTTC.